These T cell receptor beta chains were read from a single sample in a study of regulatory T cells in long-lasting Graves disease. TCRdb re-called the multiplex PCR reads with MiXCR, one entry per CDR3 protein. The sample lists about 530,000 distinct CDR3 sequences; 15% to 20% were seen once. The same data also contributed to another study, on T cells in Graves' hyperthyroidism and ophthalmopathy.

The sample was peripheral blood mononuclear cells (PBMCs), taken at new diagnosis, from a patient treated with antithyroid drugs. All receptors derive from a woman aged 40-60 years with Graves disease. Each CDR3 is given without its conserved first and last residue. Fields, in order: V gene, CDR3 protein.

v_call: TRBV7-9
cdr3_aa: ASSPIFSGNTIY

v_call: TRBV18
cdr3_aa: ASSRPGTGDHEQY

v_call: TRBV10-3
cdr3_aa: AIRDRTGGLNTEAF

v_call: TRBV20-1
cdr3_aa: SARDEEGDNEQF

v_call: TRBV12-5
cdr3_aa: ASGLGTSGGPAYEQY

v_call: TRBV5-4
cdr3_aa: ASSLTRGMNTEAF

v_call: TRBV4-1
cdr3_aa: ASSQVVLSSYEQY

v_call: TRBV4-1
cdr3_aa: ASSHLPGGQETQY

v_call: TRBV12-3/TRBV12-4
cdr3_aa: ASSLWGQGGELF

v_call: TRBV7-3
cdr3_aa: ASSLDRNTQY

v_call: TRBV3-1
cdr3_aa: ASSPGTSGYEQY

v_call: TRBV6-2/TRBV6-3
cdr3_aa: ASSYSSGVETGEQF

v_call: TRBV3-1
cdr3_aa: ASSQAWGNEKLF

v_call: TRBV20-1
cdr3_aa: TTGAGGYT

v_call: TRBV28
cdr3_aa: ASSYPGQSLMNTEAF

v_call: TRBV12-3/TRBV12-4
cdr3_aa: ASDQANTYGYT

v_call: TRBV20-1
cdr3_aa: SARDMAVGVHEQF

v_call: TRBV12-3/TRBV12-4
cdr3_aa: ASSFRGQGPQPQH

v_call: TRBV7-8
cdr3_aa: ASSSTAPTGLPSNEQF

v_call: TRBV2
cdr3_aa: ASSDTSGANVLT

v_call: TRBV7-7
cdr3_aa: ASSLSIGGLNTGELF

v_call: TRBV19
cdr3_aa: AGRAGWSSNQPQH

v_call: TRBV6-1
cdr3_aa: ATRGTEGSYEQY

v_call: TRBV28
cdr3_aa: AGARRGAYNSPLH

v_call: TRBV19
cdr3_aa: ASSIIGAGGTGELF

v_call: TRBV2
cdr3_aa: ASRLKTGGYEQY

v_call: TRBV12-3/TRBV12-4
cdr3_aa: ASSSPPGNTIY

v_call: TRBV20-1
cdr3_aa: SARGRDSAGGMAQH

v_call: TRBV5-1
cdr3_aa: ASSLDPLGYEQY

v_call: TRBV2
cdr3_aa: ASSDFRAGSGELF

v_call: TRBV27
cdr3_aa: ASSSNSNQPQH

v_call: TRBV6-2/TRBV6-3
cdr3_aa: ASSFPSGLNRGNTGELF

v_call: TRBV5-1
cdr3_aa: ASSQGPSQETQY

v_call: TRBV20-1
cdr3_aa: SARGGMYNEQF

v_call: TRBV12-3/TRBV12-4
cdr3_aa: ASRQGNNEQF

v_call: TRBV12-5
cdr3_aa: ASGRTGDPETQY

v_call: TRBV2
cdr3_aa: ATILGPSSYEQY

v_call: TRBV6-1
cdr3_aa: ASRPSRDRGTEAF

v_call: TRBV6-1
cdr3_aa: ASGIRTGELF

v_call: TRBV7-3
cdr3_aa: ASSPRAFETQY

v_call: TRBV3-1
cdr3_aa: ASSQEPGKGAGDTQY

v_call: TRBV14
cdr3_aa: ASSPIQGRYGYT

v_call: TRBV2
cdr3_aa: ASGTSGTYNEQF

v_call: TRBV11-2
cdr3_aa: ASSPGAGGSAF

v_call: TRBV6-1
cdr3_aa: ASSHAQQETQY

v_call: TRBV7-8
cdr3_aa: ASRPDRVGNSPLH